The text below deals with one T cell receptor beta chain. These data are taken from a study of T cell clones after liver transplantation. The CDR3 is 14 residues long. V gave up 8 bases and J gave up 6 bases, with 19 bases separating them. Germline assignment: CDR1 MDHEN and CDR2 SYDVKM. Only in-frame clones appear in the TCRdb table, and some are missing; sequencing was by immunoSEQ multiplex PCR. The repertoire holds 45,000 to 55,000 clones, with roughly 83% as singletons. This clonotype was sampled from a human donor who received a liver transplant. This specimen consisted of CD4+ T cells from blood, obtained before liver transplant. J is TRBJ1-1 and V is TRBV28; TRBD1 might be the D (6 bases). CDR3 sequence (DNA): TGTGCCAGCGGAAAGACAGGTACACGTTCTGAAGCTTTCTTT. It specifies CASGKTGTRSEAFF.